Here is one T cell receptor (beta chain) with its context. V lost 2 bases and J lost 2; bases outside the gene matches: 5. CDR1 and CDR2 (germline): MNHEY, SVGEGT. This CDR3 is 16 amino acids long. This entry belongs to a study of blood T cell repertoires in COVID-19. Study-wide context: T cells, B-cell-depleted T cells, or PBMCs provided the cDNA or gDNA that served as material.

Source study methods: Nucleated cell counts were estimated from reference gene primer amplification. The method was immunoSEQ multiplex PCR; TCRdb's version includes in-frame clones alone and lacks a portion of them. The V and J calls and clone size were taken over from that table, and D and trimming were inferred from the DNA. This table holds 40,000 or so clones, roughly 85% found once. The source is a man aged 55 to 70 with active COVID-19. The sequenced sample was peripheral blood. J is TRBJ1-3 and V is TRBV6-2 or TRBV6-3; 8 bases agree with TRBD1. This CDR3 reads CASSYPSGGPGNTIYF. The CDR3 DNA reads TGTGCCAGCAGTTACCCCTCAGGGGGCCCTGGAAACACCATATATTTT.